This T cell receptor (beta chain) was recorded in a study of control samples from healthy donors and cancer patients. Here immunoSEQ multiplex PCR was the method, and the copy in TCRdb shows in-frame clones only, minus some. The data contain 100,000 to 150,000 clones, roughly 89% of them singletons. The CDR3 is 14 residues long. Per the germline V gene, CDR1 is LGHNA and CDR2 is YNFKEQ. With 0 bases removed from V and 4 bases from J, the gap between germline ends came to 9 bases. The TCR comes from a man aged 18-30 years in good health. The sample was blood. The J gene is TRBJ1-2, the V gene TRBV4-2; D unclear. CDR3 DNA: TGTGCCAGCAGCCAAGATCGGGTATCCTATGGCTACACCTTC. Translating it yields CASSQDRVSYGYTF.